Shown below are 28 T cell receptor beta chains from a single sample sequenced in a study of OX40 agonist ivuxolimab in advanced cancers. TCRdb's table, derived via immunoSEQ multiplex PCR, lists solely in-frame clones and lacks some. The data hold roughly 70,000 clones, with over 75% observed a single time. This specimen consisted of CD4+ or CD8+ T cells sorted from blood, obtained in a trial of the OX40 agonist ivuxolimab. These receptors were obtained from an adult with an advanced solid tumor such as melanoma, head and neck, liver or kidney cancer.

The genes are TRBV5-1 and TRBJ2-1; D is unclear. The CDR3 covers 15 residues. Trimming removed 4 bases from V and 0 bases from J, with 11 bases in between. Germline lookup yields CDR1 SGHRS and CDR2 YFSETQ. The DNA of the CDR3 is TGCGCCAGCAGCACCACAGCAAACTCCTACAATGAGCAGTTCTTC. Amino acid sequence: CASSTTANSYNEQFF.

J is TRBJ2-5 and V is TRBV6-6; tentatively, D is TRBD1 (5 bases). Germline assignment: CDR1 MNHNY and CDR2 SVGAGI (reference sequence). The CDR3 is made up of 14 amino acids. V was clipped by 8 bases and J by 4 bases, with 17 bases between them. The CDR3 spells CASVNGVRAETQYF. The CDR3 bases are TGTGCCAGCGTGAATGGAGTCAGGGCAGAGACCCAGTACTTC.

This rearrangement joins TRBV4-1 to TRBJ1-1, with 7 bases matching TRBD1. The CDR3 spans 15 residues. Trimming cost V 1 base and J 4 bases; bases outside gene matches: 6. Per the germline V gene, CDR1 is MGHRA and CDR2 is YSYEKL. The CDR3 protein is CASSQVRQGFTEAFF. The CDR3 DNA reads as TGCGCCAGCAGCCAAGTTCGACAGGGATTCACTGAAGCTTTCTTT.

The chain employs TRBV30 and TRBJ2-2, with D perhaps being TRBD1 or TRBD2 (7 bases each). There are 14 residues in the CDR3. Trimming shortened V by 3 bases and J by 5 bases, and 13 bases separated the two germline ends. Germline V gene sequence: CDR1 GTSNPN, CDR2 SVGIG (reference sequence). This CDR3 is CAWRGQGGTGELFF. CDR3 in DNA: TGTGCCTGGAGGGGGCAGGGGGGGACCGGGGAGCTGTTTTTT.

The genes are TRBV5-6 and TRBJ1-1; TRBD1 might be the D (6 bases). CDR1 SGHDT and CDR2 YYEEEE come from the germline V gene. Trimming stripped 1 base from V and 5 bases from J, with 15 bases between. The CDR3 totals 15 residues. CDR3 residues: CASSLMGAKWTEAFF. DNA of the CDR3: TGTGCCAGCAGCTTGATGGGGGCCAAGTGGACTGAAGCTTTCTTT.

This chain uses TRBV28 with TRBJ2-3; the match to TRBD2 covers 10 bases. V was pared by 4 bases and J by 3 bases, with 7 bases of the junction left unmatched. Germline CDR1 and CDR2: MDHEN and SYDVKM. The CDR3 spans 16 residues. The CDR3 coding sequence is TGTGCCAGCAGTTCTAAGCGGGAGGGTGGGACAGATACGCAGTATTTT. This sequence encodes CASSSKREGGTDTQYF. The whole variable domain, filled in from reference TRBV28 and TRBJ2-3, reads DVKVTQSSRYLVKRTGEKVFLECVQDMDHENMFWYRQDPGLGLRLIYFSYDVKMKEKGDIPEGYSVSREKKERFSLILESASTNQTSMYLCASSSKREGGTDTQYFGPGTRLTVL.

This chain uses TRBV19 with TRBJ2-1; 12 bases map to TRBD2. Germline CDR1 LNHDA, CDR2 SQIVND (reference sequence). The V gene end was trimmed by 5 bases and the J gene end by 7 bases; junction bases not matched to a gene: 9. The CDR3 loop spans 16 amino acids. In DNA, the CDR3 is TGTGCCAGTAGTGCTAGCGGGAGGGCGAGTTGGAATGAGCAGTTCTTC. It encodes CASSASGRASWNEQFF.

V usage is TRBV30 and J usage is TRBJ1-1; TRBD1 agrees at 9 bases. Germline CDR1 and CDR2: GTSNPN and SVGIG (reference sequence). The CDR3 contains 15 residues. J was trimmed by 10 bases and V by 1 base; bases with no gene match: 13. Here the CDR3 DNA reads TGTGCCTGGAGTGCTCGGGACAGGGCCCCTACAGTAGCTTTCTTT. It yields the protein CAWSARDRAPTVAFF.

The rearrangement links TRBV7-9 to TRBJ2-5; D tentatively reads TRBD1 or TRBD2 (6 bases each). The CDR3 runs to 14 residues. Germline CDR1 and CDR2: SEHNR and FQNEAQ (reference sequence). The germline V and J ends were trimmed by 5 bases and 5 bases, with 15 bases remaining between them. CDR3 in DNA: TGTGCCAGCAGCGGGGGGCCAGGAGGGGAGACCCAGTACTTC. Amino acids: CASSGGPGGETQYF.

The chain couples TRBV21-1 to TRBJ2-7; the D segment call TRBD2 is taken from the table without a DNA check. TRBV21-1 is a pseudogene. There are 15 residues in the CDR3. CDR3 loop: CASSSPAGASYEQYF. CDR3 in DNA: TGTGCCAGCAGCTCCCCAGCGGGGGCCTCCTACGAGCAGTACTTC.

This sequence joins TRBV11-2 and TRBJ1-6, with TRBD1 matching 7 bases. CDR1 is SGHAT, CDR2 FQNNGV, per germline. This CDR3 comprises 15 residues. Unmatched junction bases numbered 8, after V lost 5 bases and J lost 7 bases. The CDR3 DNA follows: TGTGCCAGCAGCGGCGGACAGGCATTCAATTCACCCCTCCACTTT. This gives the protein CASSGGQAFNSPLHF. Complete variable domain (other parts from reference TRBV11-2 and TRBJ1-6): EAGVAQSPRYKIIEKRQSVAFWCNPISGHATLYWYQQILGQGPKLLIQFQNNGVVDDSQLPKDRFSAERLKGVDSTLKIQPAKLEDSAVYLCASSGGQAFNSPLHFGNGTRLTVT.

The CDR3 DNA is TGTGCCATCAGTGAGTCTGGGGGCGCCGGGTATGGCTACACCTTC. This sequence encodes CAISESGGAGYGYTF. This chain links TRBV10-3 with TRBJ1-2; the D gene is possibly TRBD1 (6 bases). The CDR3 has 15 residues. Trimming left V 0 bases short and J 5 bases short, with 13 bases between. Germline V CDR1 and CDR2: ENHRY, SYGVKD.

The chain couples TRBV14 to TRBJ2-2; 10 bases map to TRBD2. The CDR3 runs 14 residues. The J segment lost 6 bases and the V segment lost 8 bases, leaving 6 bases of the junction unmatched. Germline assignment: CDR1 SGHDN and CDR2 FVKESK. CDR3 nucleotides: TGTGCCAGCCGCCTAGCGGGAGTCGCCGGGGAGCTGTTTTTT. Translation: CASRLAGVAGELFF.

The chain employs TRBV29-1 and TRBJ2-7, with D unclear. Germline-derived CDR1 and CDR2 are SQVTM and ANQGSEA. Trimming took 1 base from V and 4 from J, leaving 8 bases between them. This CDR3 has 12 amino acids. The CDR3 DNA reads TGCAGCGTTGAAGTGGTCAGTTACGAGCAGTACTTC. The encoded protein is CSVEVVSYEQYF.

On this clone itself: Different DNA sequences within this sample yield the same CDR3. This sequence joins TRBV5-8 and TRBJ2-3; D call uncertain. The germline V gene encodes CDR1 SGHTS and CDR2 YDEGEE. The CDR3 has 13 amino acids. The V gene lost 4 bases and the J gene lost 0 bases, with 6 bases spanning the gap. CDR3 amino acids: CASSRDSTDTQYF. CDR3 coding DNA: TGTGCCAGCAGCCGAGATAGCACAGATACGCAGTATTTT.

About this clone: The same CDR3 also results from other DNA sequences found in this sample. The CDR3 DNA reads TGTGCCAGCAGCTTATCTATCACAGATACGCAGTATTTT. It yields the protein CASSLSITDTQYF. The chain combines TRBV7-3 with TRBJ2-3; the D is unclear. CDR1 SGHTA and CDR2 FQGTGA come from the germline V gene. This CDR3 has 13 amino acids. V was cut by 2 bases and J by 2 bases, with 5 bases left in between.

J is TRBJ2-5 and V is TRBV5-1; 9 bases are shared with TRBD1. This CDR3 spans 15 amino acids. Trimming at V came to 4 bases and at J to 5 bases, leaving 9 bases not matched to a gene. In germline, CDR1 is SGHRS, CDR2 YFSETQ. Written as DNA, the CDR3 is TGCGCCAGCAGCACATACAGGGGGCCGGGGGAGACCCAGTACTTC. Its translation is CASSTYRGPGETQYF. Full variable domain (outside the CDR3, taken from reference TRBV5-1 and TRBJ2-5): KAGVTQTPRYLIKTRGQQVTLSCSPISGHRSVSWYQQTPGQGLQFLFEYFSETQRNKGNFPGRFSGRQFSNSRSEMNVSTLELGDSALYLCASSTYRGPGETQYFGPGTRLLVL.

The chain links TRBV6-5 to TRBJ1-2; no reliable D call. The CDR3 extends over 11 amino acids. Trimming left V 5 bases short and J 5 bases short, with 6 bases between. Germline V lookup: CDR1 MNHEY, CDR2 SVGAGI. The chain's CDR3 is CASSEVYGYTF. CDR3 sequence (DNA): TGTGCCAGCAGTGAAGTGTATGGCTACACCTTC.

The chain carries TRBV5-4 and TRBJ1-2; tentative D call: TRBD1 (5 bases). The CDR3 has 13 residues. V lost 0 bases and J 6 bases, leaving 9 bases between the germline ends. The germline CDR1 and CDR2 sequences are SGHNT and YYREEE (reference sequence). This CDR3 is CASSLAGLHGYTF. The CDR3 DNA is TGTGCCAGCAGCTTGGCGGGGCTCCATGGCTACACCTTC.

The chain joins TRBV4-2 to TRBJ1-1; D is uncertain. The germline V gene encodes CDR1 LGHNA and CDR2 YNFKEQ. V lost 5 bases to trimming and J lost 2 bases, with 9 bases between them. The CDR3 runs to 13 residues. CDR3 bases: TGTGCCAGCAGCATTGGCCGTAACACTGAAGCTTTCTTT. This codes for CASSIGRNTEAFF.

The chain recombines TRBV5-6 with TRBJ2-7, with a tentative D call TRBD1 (5 bases). V was shortened by 6 bases and J by 6 bases, with 13 bases between the two germline ends. This CDR3 contains 12 residues. Germline-derived CDR1 and CDR2 are SGHDT and YYEEEE. The CDR3 bases are TGTGCCAGCACCGAGGACAAGGGCGAGCAGTACTTC. Translation gives CASTEDKGEQYF.

The V gene is TRBV19, the J gene TRBJ2-3; 13 bases fit TRBD2. CDR3 length equals 17 residues. J gave up 1 base and V 1 base, and 2 bases lay outside the gene matches. The germline V gene has CDR1 LNHDA and CDR2 SQIVND (reference sequence). The chain's CDR3 is CASSIGTSGGRTDTQYF. As DNA, the CDR3 is TGTGCCAGTAGTATAGGGACTAGCGGGGGCCGCACAGATACGCAGTATTTT.

The genes are TRBV30 and TRBJ2-2, with 8 bases that match TRBD1. Trimming took 0 bases from V and 1 from J; bases not matched to a gene: 4. Germline assignment: CDR1 GTSNPN and CDR2 SVGIG (reference sequence). The CDR3 is made up of 16 amino acids. The CDR3 loop reads CAWSVPGTGNTGELFF. The DNA of the CDR3 is TGTGCCTGGAGTGTACCCGGGACAGGGAACACCGGGGAGCTGTTTTTT.

The chain couples TRBV6-5 to TRBJ1-4, with D possibly being TRBD1 (5 bases). The CDR3 has 14 amino acids. Germline V gene lookup returns CDR1 MNHEY and CDR2 SVGAGI. V dropped 5 bases and J dropped 10 bases, with 17 bases sitting between them. In nucleotides, the CDR3 is TGTGCCAGCAGTAAGGGATCGGGGGTAGGAAAACTGTTTTTT. Protein: CASSKGSGVGKLFF.

DNA for the CDR3: TGTGCCAGCACCCGGACTAGCGGGAGGGAGACCCAGTACTTC. Protein sequence: CASTRTSGRETQYF. The V and J genes are TRBV2 and TRBJ2-5; 14 nucleotides line up with TRBD2. V was pared by 7 bases and J by 5 bases, with 3 bases of the junction left unmatched. There are 14 residues in the CDR3. Germline values: CDR1 SNHLY, CDR2 FYNNEI.

The chain combines TRBV2 with TRBJ2-4; no definite D call. Between the trimmed V and J ends, which lost 7 bases and 4 bases, there was a span of 11 bases. Germline assignment: CDR1 SNHLY and CDR2 FYNNEI. CDR3 length: 13 residues. CDR3 bases: TGTGCCAGCATGCCCCATCCTAAAAACATTCAGTACTTC. Its protein product is CASMPHPKNIQYF.

V gene TRBV5-5 combines with J gene TRBJ1-2, with TRBD1 matching 7 bases. V dropped 4 bases and J dropped 2; count of bases not matched to a gene: 5. This CDR3 comprises 14 residues. Germline loops: CDR1 SGHKS, CDR2 YYEKEE (reference sequence). This CDR3 reads CASSRGQLNYGYTF. As DNA, the CDR3 is TGTGCCAGCAGCCGGGGACAGCTCAACTATGGCTACACCTTC.

V is TRBV5-1 and J is TRBJ2-7; no clear D. Germline V lookup: CDR1 SGHRS, CDR2 YFSETQ. Between the trimmed V and J ends, which lost 4 bases and 3 bases, there was a span of 14 bases. This CDR3 has 14 amino acids. The DNA of the CDR3 is TGCGCCAGCAGCCTACGGACGGGTTTCTACGAGCAGTACTTC. It encodes CASSLRTGFYEQYF.